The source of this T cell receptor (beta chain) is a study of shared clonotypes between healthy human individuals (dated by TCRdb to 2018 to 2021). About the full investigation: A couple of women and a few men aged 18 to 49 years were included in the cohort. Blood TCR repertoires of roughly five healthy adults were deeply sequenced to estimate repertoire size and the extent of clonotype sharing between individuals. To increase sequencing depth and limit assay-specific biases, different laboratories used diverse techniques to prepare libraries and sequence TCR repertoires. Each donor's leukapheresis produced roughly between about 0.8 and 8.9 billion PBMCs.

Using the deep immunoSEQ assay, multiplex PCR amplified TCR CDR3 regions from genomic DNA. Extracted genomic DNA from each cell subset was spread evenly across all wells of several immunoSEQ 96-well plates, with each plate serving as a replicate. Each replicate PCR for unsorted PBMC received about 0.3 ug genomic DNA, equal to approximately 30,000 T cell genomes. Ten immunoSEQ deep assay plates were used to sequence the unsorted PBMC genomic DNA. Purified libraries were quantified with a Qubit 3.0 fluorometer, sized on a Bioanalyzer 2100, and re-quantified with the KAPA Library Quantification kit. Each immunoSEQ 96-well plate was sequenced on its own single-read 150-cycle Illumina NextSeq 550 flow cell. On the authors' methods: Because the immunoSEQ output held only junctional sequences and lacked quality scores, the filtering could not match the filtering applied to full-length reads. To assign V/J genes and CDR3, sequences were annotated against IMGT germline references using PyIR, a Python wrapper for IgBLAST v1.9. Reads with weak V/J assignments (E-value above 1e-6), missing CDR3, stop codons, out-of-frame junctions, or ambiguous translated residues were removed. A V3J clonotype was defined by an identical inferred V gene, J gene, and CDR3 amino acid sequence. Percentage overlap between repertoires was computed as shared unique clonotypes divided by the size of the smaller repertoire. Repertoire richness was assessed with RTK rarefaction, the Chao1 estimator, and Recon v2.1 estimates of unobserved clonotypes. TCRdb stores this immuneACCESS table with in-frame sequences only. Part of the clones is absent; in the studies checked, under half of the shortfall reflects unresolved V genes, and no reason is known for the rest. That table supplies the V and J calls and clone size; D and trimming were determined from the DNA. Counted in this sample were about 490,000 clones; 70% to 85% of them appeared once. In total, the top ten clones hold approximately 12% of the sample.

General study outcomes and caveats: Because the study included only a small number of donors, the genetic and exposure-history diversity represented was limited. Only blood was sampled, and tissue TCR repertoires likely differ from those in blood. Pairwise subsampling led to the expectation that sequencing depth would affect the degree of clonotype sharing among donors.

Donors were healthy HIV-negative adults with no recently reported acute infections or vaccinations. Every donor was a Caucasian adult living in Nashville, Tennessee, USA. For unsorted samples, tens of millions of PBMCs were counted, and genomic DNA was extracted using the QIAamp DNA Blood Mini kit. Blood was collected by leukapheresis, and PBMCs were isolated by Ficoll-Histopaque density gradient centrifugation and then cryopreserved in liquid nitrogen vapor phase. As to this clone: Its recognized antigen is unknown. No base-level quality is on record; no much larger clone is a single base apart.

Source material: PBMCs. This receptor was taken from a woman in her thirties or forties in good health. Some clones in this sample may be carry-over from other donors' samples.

The CDR3 loop reads CASSPNGGTQYF. The nucleotides are TGTGCCAGCAGTCCTAACGGAGGTACGCAGTATTTT. The chain was built from TRBV27 and TRBJ2-3; a tentative D call is TRBD2 (5 bases match). The cysteine opens and the phenylalanine closes a CDR3 of 12 amino acids. Only the CDR3 part of the read is kept: 36 bases, read in frame from the first base. For CDR1 and CDR2, the germline V gene (reference sequence) lists MNHEY and SMNVEV. V is shortened by 5 bases, J by 8 bases, and the region joining them spans 11 bases.